This T cell receptor (beta chain) was documented in a study of vaccination and CD4 T cells after COVID-19. The germline gives CDR1 LGHNA, CDR2 YSLEER. Trimming pared 3 bases from V and 3 bases from J, leaving 12 bases between. CDR3 length: 16 amino acids. The treatment denotes: approximately 11-day PBMC culture with coronavirus spike peptide pools or control peptides (ViraFEST assay). At the Johns Hopkins FTIC core, DNA taken from cultured CD4+ T cells was sequenced by way of the Oncomine TCR Beta short-read assay. Via MiXCR, TCRdb re-called the PCR reads, giving one row per CDR3 protein. The sample shows roughly 20,000 distinct CDR3 sequences, 40% to 50% of them seen only once. With regard to this clonotype: Its antigen is undetermined.

The sample consisted of CD4+ T cells from blood, cultured in vitro, taken before SARS-CoV-2 vaccination. The TCR comes from a human donor who had recovered from COVID-19. The chain recombines TRBV4-3 with TRBJ1-6; D gene ambiguous. CDR3 residues: CASSQAVTLYNSPLHF. In DNA, the CDR3 is TGCGCCAGCAGCCAGGCTGTTACGCTCTATAATTCACCCCTCCACTTT.